Following are 20 T cell receptor beta chains from one sample sequenced in a study of T cells in Graves' hyperthyroidism and ophthalmopathy. Amplification yielded TCR beta CDR3 regions, with RNA transcripts as the source. The study used the HTBI primer set for a first-round RT-PCR of the TCR CDR3. TCRdb re-called the multiplex PCR reads with MiXCR, one entry per CDR3 protein. Of approximately 520,000 distinct CDR3 sequences in the sample, roughly a quarter are singletons; the top ten hold approximately 10%. The sample taken for sequencing was blood. All receptors derive from a woman aged 30 to 39 with Graves' ophthalmopathy.

This clonotype occurred many times. The chain links TRBV12-3 or TRBV12-4 to TRBJ1-5; D call uncertain. With 6 bases removed from V and 6 bases from J, the gap between germline ends came to 12 bases. The CDR3 has 13 residues. CDR3 sequence reads: CASRAVVGQPQHF. The CDR3 DNA sequence: TGTGCCAGCAGGGCAGTAGTCGGTCAGCCCCAGCATTTT.

CDR3 sequence: CASSIAGGTDTQYF. The CDR3 DNA reads as TGTGCCAGTAGTATAGCTGGGGGGACAGATACGCAGTATTTT. V gene TRBV19 combines with J gene TRBJ2-3, with D perhaps TRBD2 (6 bases). There are 14 residues in the CDR3. V lost 1 base and J 3 bases, leaving 8 bases between the germline ends. Germline V gene lookup returns CDR1 LNHDA and CDR2 SQIVND (reference sequence).

The chain joins TRBV4-1 to TRBJ2-7, with TRBD1 identical over 7 bases. With 0 bases clipped from V and 1 base from J, the junction kept 6 bases outside the gene matches. Per the germline V gene, CDR1 is MGHRA and CDR2 is YSYEKL. The CDR3 totals 16 residues. The DNA of the CDR3 is TGCGCCAGCAGCCAAGAGAAACCAGGGGGATCCTACGAGCAGTACGTC. Translating it yields CASSQEKPGGSYEQYV.

This clonotype was counted a few times. A clone one base away is much larger, so this may be a read error. This rearrangement joins TRBV19 to TRBJ1-1; D unresolved. The CDR3 loop spans 11 amino acids. Germline values: CDR1 LNHDA, CDR2 SQIVND (reference sequence). The CDR3 reads CASSILTEACF. DNA for the CDR3: TGTGCCAGTAGTATCCTCACTGAAGCTTGCTTT.

This clonotype was seen many times. The rearrangement joins TRBV6-6 to TRBJ2-7; TRBD1 agrees at 7 bases. V shed 4 bases and J 0 bases; nucleotides not matched to a gene: 6. The germline V gene has CDR1 MNHNY and CDR2 SVGAGI (reference sequence). This CDR3 has 15 residues. The CDR3 DNA reads as TGTGCCAGCAGTTTCGACAGGGTTCTCTCCTACGAGCAGTACTTC. Translating gives CASSFDRVLSYEQYF.

In this sample, this clonotype turned up a few times. The gene calls are TRBV3-1 and TRBJ1-2; 11 positions agree with TRBD1. The CDR3 runs to 15 residues. The V gene's germline CDR1 is LGHDT and CDR2 YNNKEL (reference sequence). The V gene end was trimmed by 2 bases and the J gene end by 7 bases; junction bases not matched to a gene: 6. Written as DNA, the CDR3 is TGTGCCAGCAGCCAAACGGACAGGGGGCCTGCTGGCTACACCTTC. Translating gives CASSQTDRGPAGYTF.

This clonotype was observed at least ten times. Just one base apart from a much larger clone, this may be a read error. The rearrangement uses TRBV6-1 and TRBJ1-2; TRBD1 matches at 9 bases. This CDR3 has 12 residues. In germline, CDR1 is MNHNS, CDR2 SASEGT. The V gene end was trimmed by 10 bases and the J gene end by 7 bases; junction bases not matched to a gene: 7. Here the CDR3 DNA reads TGTGCCATCAGACCGGGACAGGGTGGCTACACCTTC. This translates into CAIRPGQGGYTF.

The gene calls are TRBV20-1 and TRBJ1-2, with D possibly being TRBD1 (6 bases). The CDR3 is 13 amino acids. The V and J ends lost 6 bases and 2 bases respectively, with 13 bases between them. Germline V lookup: CDR1 DFQATT, CDR2 SNEGSKA (reference sequence). This CDR3 is CSAPTGNNYGYTF. Here the CDR3 DNA reads TGCAGTGCGCCAACAGGGAACAACTATGGCTACACCTTC.

This clonotype was counted between two and nine times. This may stem from a read error, because a much larger clone lies one nucleotide away. This sequence joins TRBV30 and TRBJ1-5; D ambiguous. Germline-derived CDR1 and CDR2 are GTSNPN and SVGIG (reference sequence). The CDR3 has 13 amino acids. V was pared by 0 bases and J by 2 bases, with 5 bases between. The CDR3 here is CAWSVARNQPQHF. The CDR3 nucleotides read TGTGCCTGGAGTGTAGCGCGCAATCAGCCCCAGCATTTT.

V gene TRBV7-2 combines with J gene TRBJ2-7, with D maybe TRBD1 (5 bases). Germline V gives CDR1 SGHTA, CDR2 FQGNSA. Between the trimmed V and J ends, which lost 5 bases and 2 bases, there was a span of 16 bases. The CDR3 is made up of 15 amino acids. For the CDR3, the DNA is TGTGCCAGCAGCGGAAGCCAGGGTTTCGCCTACGAGCAGTACTTC. Protein: CASSGSQGFAYEQYF.

This clonotype has at least ten counts. The chain has TRBV5-4 and TRBJ2-5; 8 positions agree with TRBD1. The J segment lost 4 bases and the V segment lost 1 base, leaving 6 bases of the junction unmatched. The germline CDR1 and CDR2 sequences are SGHNT and YYREEE (reference sequence). The CDR3 has 15 residues. The CDR3 is CASSLPGQGRETQYF. The CDR3 region has the DNA TGTGCCAGCAGCTTGCCAGGACAGGGTAGAGAGACCCAGTACTTC.

This clonotype was counted a few times. This clone may be a read error of a much larger clone one base away. The chain combines TRBV10-3 with TRBJ2-2; unclear D gene. CDR3 length: 12 residues. V was shortened by 8 bases and J by 0 bases, with 4 bases between the two germline ends. CDR1 ENHRY and CDR2 SYGVKD come from the germline V gene. CDR3 sequence: CAIGSNTGELFF. CDR3 DNA: TGTGCCATCGGGTCGAACACCGGGGAGCTGTTTTTT.

This clonotype showed up many times. The chain uses TRBV10-3 and TRBJ1-2; no clear D gene. The CDR3 has 12 residues. Germline CDR1 ENHRY, CDR2 SYGVKD. Trimming removed 3 bases from V and 8 bases from J, with 10 bases in between. The CDR3 coding sequence is TGTGCCATCAGTGATGGGTCAAAGGGCTACACCTTC. Encoded protein: CAISDGSKGYTF.

This clonotype was seen ten or more times. This chain uses TRBV28 with TRBJ1-5; D call uncertain. This CDR3 comprises 14 residues. CDR1 and CDR2 from the germline V gene are MDHEN and SYDVKM. Trimming shortened V by 2 bases and J by 3 bases, and 8 bases separated the two germline ends. The CDR3 nucleotides read TGTGCCAGCAGTTTACAACAGCTCAATCAGCCCCAGCATTTT. It yields the protein CASSLQQLNQPQHF. Combining the CDR3 with reference TRBV28 and TRBJ1-5 gives the whole variable domain DVKVTQSSRYLVKRTGEKVFLECVQDMDHENMFWYRQDPGLGLRLIYFSYDVKMKEKGDIPEGYSVSREKKERFSLILESASTNQTSMYLCASSLQQLNQPQHFGDGTRLSIL.

This clonotype was seen many times. The rearrangement uses TRBV20-1 and TRBJ2-7; 8 bases are a match to TRBD1. Germline V lookup: CDR1 DFQATT, CDR2 SNEGSKA (reference sequence). V shed 3 bases and J 6 bases; nucleotides not matched to a gene: 4. This CDR3 has 12 residues. CDR3 protein: CSARGQAFEQYF. CDR3 sequence (DNA): TGCAGTGCTAGGGGACAGGCCTTCGAGCAGTACTTC.

This clonotype turned up a few times. The chain has TRBV12-3 or TRBV12-4 and TRBJ2-5; D is uncertain. This CDR3 contains 17 residues. V dropped 3 bases and J dropped 0 bases, with 17 bases sitting between them. The CDR3 region is CASSFSHHSVYQETQYF. The CDR3 DNA reads TGTGCCAGCAGTTTTTCCCACCACAGTGTGTACCAAGAGACCCAGTACTTC.

The chain has TRBV30 and TRBJ1-2; maybe TRBD1 (6 bases). Trimming took 1 base from V and 2 from J, leaving 17 bases between them. The germline gives CDR1 GTSNPN, CDR2 SVGIG (reference sequence). The CDR3 is 16 residues long. The CDR3 is CAWSGLQGFWNYGYTF. Written as DNA, the CDR3 is TGTGCCTGGAGTGGGCTGCAGGGGTTTTGGAACTATGGCTACACCTTC.

This clonotype was seen many times. The rearrangement joins TRBV7-6 to TRBJ1-5, with a possible D match to TRBD1 (6 bases). Per germline, CDR1 SGHVS and CDR2 FNYEAQ. This CDR3 contains 18 residues. V was clipped by 5 bases and J by 1 base, with 21 bases between them. The CDR3 nucleotides are TGTGCCAGCAGCCCCCTCCTGGGAACAGGGAAAAGCAATCAGCCCCAGCATTTT. Translating gives CASSPLLGTGKSNQPQHF.

The V and J genes are TRBV2 and TRBJ2-7, with TRBD1 as a possible D gene (5 bases). Germline V lookup: CDR1 SNHLY, CDR2 FYNNEI. The CDR3 extends over 15 amino acids. The V gene lost 7 bases and the J gene lost 0 bases, with 16 bases spanning the gap. This chain's CDR3 is CASIESAGHSYEQYF. CDR3 in DNA: TGTGCCAGCATCGAATCGGCAGGGCACTCCTACGAGCAGTACTTC.

This clonotype was observed a handful of times. One base away lies a much larger clone, so this may be a sequencing read error. The gene calls are TRBV12-3 or TRBV12-4 and TRBJ1-1; 8 positions agree with TRBD1. The CDR3 has 14 amino acids. V was clipped by 7 bases and J by 2 bases; unmatched bases: 6. CDR3 sequence: CASTRQGPNTEAFF. The CDR3 bases are TGTGCCAGCACCAGACAGGGGCCCAACACTGAAGCTTTCTTT.